This T cell receptor beta chain was sequenced during a study of cytomegalovirus exposure and HLA in healthy donors. Study observations and caveats: Most TCR beta V segments were productive about 87% or about 30% of the time in an earlier analysis. The classifier reportedly diagnosed cytomegalovirus status with high specificity and sensitivity. A later analysis reported that several of the most significant clusters appeared to be linked to common viral pathogens, among them Epstein-Barr virus.

13 Jbeta primers and 60 Vbeta primers were used for the PCR. This table comes from immunoSEQ multiplex PCR, and its TCRdb copy is limited to in-frame clones, with some not included. The table records fewer than 150,000 clones, 70% to 85% of them present only once. Comment on this clone: The antigen is undetermined.

The CDR3 extends over 16 amino acids. The junction had 9 bases not matched to a gene; V was cut back by 4 bases and J by 4 bases. Germline V gives CDR1 SGHVS, CDR2 FQNEAQ. The chain couples TRBV7-8 to TRBJ1-2; TRBD1 matches at 10 bases. The sample was PBMCs. The origin of this receptor is a young woman in good health and CMV-seronegative. In DNA, the CDR3 is TGTGCCAGCAGCTCCGGGACAGGGGCACCCATCTATGGCTACACCTTC. The encoded protein is CASSSGTGAPIYGYTF.